These 8 T cell receptor beta chains came from one sample sequenced in a study of regulatory T cells in long-lasting Graves disease. As for time point: newly diagnosed GD, antithyroid drugs for less than 3 months. The TCR library was made from RNA extracted from PBMCs. CDR3-region Arm-PCR and iRepertoire HTBI primers produced the TCR beta libraries. TCRdb reprocessed the multiplex PCR reads via MiXCR and lists one record per CDR3 protein. The repertoire holds about 460,000 distinct CDR3 sequences, approximately 14% seen once, with more than 15% in the top ten. These same data were also listed under a study on T cells in Graves' hyperthyroidism and ophthalmopathy.

Source: peripheral blood mononuclear cells (PBMCs), taken at new diagnosis, from a patient treated with antithyroid drugs. The receptor source for this set is a woman in her 50s with Graves disease.

J is TRBJ2-7 and V is TRBV5-5; the match to TRBD2 covers 11 bases. V trimming: 4 bases; J trimming: 4 bases; junction bases outside the gene matches: 10. Germline values: CDR1 SGHKS, CDR2 YYEKEE (reference sequence). The CDR3 sequence is 16 residues long. The DNA of the CDR3 is TGTGCCAGCAGCACCATAACTAGCGGGAGTGGGTACGAGCAGTACTTC. Its protein is CASSTITSGSGYEQYF. Complete variable domain (other parts from reference TRBV5-5 and TRBJ2-7): DAGVTQSPTHLIKTRGQQVTLRCSPISGHKSVSWYQQVLGQGPQFIFQYYEKEERGRGNFPDRFSARQFPNYSSELNVNALLLGDSALYLCASSTITSGSGYEQYFGPGTRLTVT.

The sample holds many counts of this clonotype. CDR3 amino acids: CASSPGWTAYSTDTQYF. The DNA of the CDR3 is TGTGCCAGCAGCCCGGGGTGGACGGCCTACAGCACAGATACGCAGTATTTT. This rearrangement joins TRBV3-1 to TRBJ2-3, with a weak D call TRBD2 (5 bases). CDR1 and CDR2 (germline): LGHDT, YNNKEL (reference sequence). V dropped 4 bases and J dropped 0 bases, with 17 bases sitting between them. The length of the CDR3 is 17 residues.

This clonotype has ten or more counts. The genes are TRBV2 and TRBJ2-1; no firm D call. Looked up from germline, CDR1 is SNHLY and CDR2 is FYNNEI. CDR3 length: 15 amino acids. Trimming removed 7 bases at V and 0 bases at J, with 13 bases between. CDR3 in DNA: TGTGCCAGCACTGGGGTTATGGCCTCCTACAATGAGCAGTTCTTC. This sequence encodes CASTGVMASYNEQFF.

There are a few counts of this clonotype. The V call is TRBV4-2, the J call TRBJ2-7, with D maybe TRBD2 (5 bases). Trimming took off 4 bases at V and 2 bases at J, with 18 bases between the two ends. Germline V gene data show CDR1 as LGHNA and CDR2 as YNFKEQ. There are 16 residues in the CDR3. CDR3 nucleotides: TGTGCCAGCAGCCCAGCACTAGGGCTAGACACCTACGAGCAGTACTTC. Translating it yields CASSPALGLDTYEQYF.

The table lists this clonotype with many counts. This chain connects TRBV12-3 or TRBV12-4 to TRBJ2-1, with TRBD2 matching over 9 bases. CDR3 length: 15 residues. V dropped 3 bases and J dropped 7; count of bases not matched to a gene: 7. The CDR3 DNA follows: TGTGCCAGCAGTTTGGGACTAGCCACTCGGAATGAGCAGTTCTTC. Translated, it gives CASSLGLATRNEQFF.

The table lists this clonotype with many counts. V and J are TRBV28 and TRBJ2-7; 12 bases fit TRBD1. V lost 5 bases and J lost 7; bases outside the gene matches: 9. This CDR3 has 15 amino acids. Germline values: CDR1 MDHEN, CDR2 SYDVKM. The DNA for the CDR3 is TGTGCCAGCAGTGAGGGAAGGGACAGGGGGCTTGAGCAGTACTTC. Residues: CASSEGRDRGLEQYF.

This clonotype was detected ten times or more. This rearrangement joins TRBV7-3 to TRBJ2-1; TRBD1 matches 10 bases. Per the germline V gene, CDR1 is SGHTA and CDR2 is FQGTGA. The CDR3 extends over 15 amino acids. V lost 2 bases and J lost 6; bases outside the gene matches: 4. This CDR3 reads CASSLSGQGSNEQFF. In nucleotides, the CDR3 is TGTGCCAGCAGCTTATCGGGACAGGGGAGCAATGAGCAGTTCTTC.

This clonotype has ten or more counts. The gene calls are TRBV3-1 and TRBJ2-3, with a weak D call TRBD2 (6 bases). CDR3 size: 13 residues. Per the germline V gene, CDR1 is LGHDT and CDR2 is YNNKEL (reference sequence). With 8 bases removed from V and 2 bases from J, the gap between germline ends came to 11 bases. CDR3 nucleotides: TGTGCCAGCGGGCGGGATGACACAGATACGCAGTATTTT. Its translation is CASGRDDTDTQYF.